The source of this TCR beta chain is a study of identical twins. Whole-study findings and limits: Modelling approaches yielded underestimates of out-of-frame TCR alpha sharing between monozygotic twins.

TCRdb redid the calling of the 5' RACE reads with MiXCR, one entry per CDR3 protein. The top ten hold roughly 1.5% of the sample, which has about 810,000 distinct CDR3 sequences, more than 9% seen once. For this clonotype: Its antigen is not identified.

The CDR3 runs to 13 residues. V lost 7 bases, J lost 5 bases, and 14 bases lay in between. Germline lookup yields CDR1 SGHRS and CDR2 YFSETQ. These sequences were also reported in another study, on yellow fever vaccine responses in identical twins.

The rearrangement links TRBV5-1 to TRBJ2-3, with D maybe TRBD1 (8 bases). Sequenced: PBMCs. This clonotype originated in a woman in her late teens or twenties in good health. CDR3 region: CASGNRGGDTQYF. In nucleotides, the CDR3 is TGCGCCAGCGGCAACAGGGGGGGAGATACGCAGTATTTT.